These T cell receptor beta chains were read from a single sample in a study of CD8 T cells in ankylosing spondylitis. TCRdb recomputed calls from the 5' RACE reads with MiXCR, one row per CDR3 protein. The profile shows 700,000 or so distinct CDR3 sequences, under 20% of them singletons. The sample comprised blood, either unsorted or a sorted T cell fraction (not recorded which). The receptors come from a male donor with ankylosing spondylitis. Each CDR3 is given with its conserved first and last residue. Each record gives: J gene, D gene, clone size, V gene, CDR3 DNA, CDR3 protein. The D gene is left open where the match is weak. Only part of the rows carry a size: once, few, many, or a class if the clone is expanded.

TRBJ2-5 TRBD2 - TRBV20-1 TGCAGTGCTAGAGAGACTAGCTGGTACCAAGAGACCCAGTACTTC CSARETSWYQETQYF
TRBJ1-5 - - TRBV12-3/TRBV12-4 TGTGCCAGCAGCTCACAGACGGGGCACAATCAGCCCCAGCATTTT CASSSQTGHNQPQHF
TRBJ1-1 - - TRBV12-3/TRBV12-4 TGTGCCAGCACCGTGGGAAGGCCCAACACTGAAGCTTTCTTT CASTVGRPNTEAFF
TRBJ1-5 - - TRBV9 TGTGCCAGCAGCAGGAGGGACAATCAGCCCCAGCATTTT CASSRRDNQPQHF
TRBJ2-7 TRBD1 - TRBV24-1 TGTGCCACCAGTGATCGGACAGGGGGTAACGAGCAGTACTTC CATSDRTGGNEQYF
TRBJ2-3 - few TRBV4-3 TGCGCCAGCAGCCAAGTAGCGGCAGATACGCAGTATTTT CASSQVAADTQYF
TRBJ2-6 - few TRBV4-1 TGCGCCAGCAGCCACCCTGGGGCCAACGTCCTGACTTTC CASSHPGANVLTF
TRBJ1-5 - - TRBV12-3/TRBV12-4 TGTGCCAGCAGTTCCAGGAGTATAGGAGGTCAGCCCCAGCATTTT CASSSRSIGGQPQHF
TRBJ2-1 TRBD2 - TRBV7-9 TGTGCCAGCAGCTCTTATAGCGGGAGAGAGCAGTTCTTC CASSSYSGREQFF
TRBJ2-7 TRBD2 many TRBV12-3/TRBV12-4 TGTGCCAGCAGTTTCACAACTAGCGGTCCCAAACCAATACACTTC CASSFTTSGPKPIHF
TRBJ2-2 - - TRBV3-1 TGTGCCAGCAGCCAAGTATGGGAGCCGGGGGAGCTGTTTTTT CASSQVWEPGELFF
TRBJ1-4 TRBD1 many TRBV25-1 TGTGCCAGCAGTGCCGGGACAGCCACTAATGAAAAACTGTTTTTT CASSAGTATNEKLFF
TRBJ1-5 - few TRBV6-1 TGTGCCAGCACCAGCAGCGAGTTGGGTCAGCCCCAGCATTTT CASTSSELGQPQHF
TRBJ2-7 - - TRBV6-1 TGTGCCAGCAGTCAGGACAGAATGTCCTACGAGCAGTACTTC CASSQDRMSYEQYF
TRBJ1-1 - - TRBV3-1 TGTGCCAGCAGCCTCCCTCCGGTCACTGAAGCTTTCTTT CASSLPPVTEAFF
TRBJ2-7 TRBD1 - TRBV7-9 TGTGCCAGCAGCCCAATAGACGGACAGGTGGCCTACGAGCAGTACTTC CASSPIDGQVAYEQYF
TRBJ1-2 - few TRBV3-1 TGTGCCAGCAGCCAAGATAGGAAGGACAGACAAATCTATGGCTACACCTTC CASSQDRKDRQIYGYTF
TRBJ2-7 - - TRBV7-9 TGTGCCAGCAGCACTAGCCCACAGGGCACGACCTACGAGCAGTACTTC CASSTSPQGTTYEQYF
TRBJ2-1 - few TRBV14 TGTGCCAGCAGCCAAGGGAGGGGGAGCCGCTCCTACAATGAGCAGTTCTTC CASSQGRGSRSYNEQFF
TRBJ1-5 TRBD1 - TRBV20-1 TGCAGTGTTGACGCCGGGACAGGGGTTCGGGGGCCCAATCAGCCCCAGCATTTT CSVDAGTGVRGPNQPQHF
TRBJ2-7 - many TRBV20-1 TGCAGTGCTAGAAGGTGGGGGGAGGCTTACGAGCAGTACTTC CSARRWGEAYEQYF
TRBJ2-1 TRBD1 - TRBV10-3 TGTGCCATCAGTGAGTCTCCTGGGACAGAAAACAATGAGCAGTTCTTC CAISESPGTENNEQFF
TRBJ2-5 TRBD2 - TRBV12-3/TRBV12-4 TGTGCCAGCAGTAACCCCCGGCTAGCGGGTCGGGAGACCCAGTACTTC CASSNPRLAGRETQYF
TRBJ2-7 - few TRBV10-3 TGTGCCATCAGCGATCCGGGACACCACTCCTACGAGCAGTACTTC CAISDPGHHSYEQYF
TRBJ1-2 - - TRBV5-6 TGTGCCAGCAGACTGTTCTACACGGACTATGGCTACACCTTC CASRLFYTDYGYTF
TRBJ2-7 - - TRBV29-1 TGCAGCGTTGAAGATCCCGAATACACCTACGAGCAGTACTTC CSVEDPEYTYEQYF
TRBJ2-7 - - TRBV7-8 TGTGCCAGCAGCTTAGGGGGGAATAGCGAGCAGTACTTC CASSLGGNSEQYF
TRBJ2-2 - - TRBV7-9 TGTGCCAGCAGCTTAGAGTGGACACCCTCGAACACCGGGGAGCTGTTTTTT CASSLEWTPSNTGELFF
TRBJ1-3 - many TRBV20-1 TGCAGTGCTAGTAGGCGGGATGGGGGAAACACCATATATTTT CSASRRDGGNTIYF
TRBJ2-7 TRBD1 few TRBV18 TGTGCCAGCTCACCACCAGGGACAGGGGGAGGCTACGAGCAGTACTTC CASSPPGTGGGYEQYF
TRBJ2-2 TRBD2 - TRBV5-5 TGTGCCAGCAGCTCGACTAGCGGGGGGTACACCGGGGAGCTGTTTTTT CASSSTSGGYTGELFF
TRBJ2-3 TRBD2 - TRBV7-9 TGTGCCAGCAGCTTAATGGCTAGCGGGGAGGCCACAGATACGCAGTATTTT CASSLMASGEATDTQYF
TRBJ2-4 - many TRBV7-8 TGTGCCAGCGCCAAGAAAAACATTCAGTACTTC CASAKKNIQYF
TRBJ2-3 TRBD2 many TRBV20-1 TGCAGTGCTACTGAAGCGGGGGGGCGAGAAGATACGCAGTATTTT CSATEAGGREDTQYF
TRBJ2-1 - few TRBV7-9 TGTGCCAGCAGCTCTGGGTCGAACAATGAGCAGTTCTTC CASSSGSNNEQFF
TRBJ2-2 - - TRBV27 TGTGCCAGCAGTCAGTCCCTTGGACTGAACGGGGAGCTGTTTTTT CASSQSLGLNGELFF
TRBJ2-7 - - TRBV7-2 TGTGCCAGCAGCTTCGGCCAGCCAAGCTCCTACGAGCAGTACTTC CASSFGQPSSYEQYF
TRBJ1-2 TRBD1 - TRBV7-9 TGTGCCAGCAGCCCCCGGGACAGTCAAGGCTACACCTTC CASSPRDSQGYTF
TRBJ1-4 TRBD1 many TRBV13 TGTGCCAGCAGCTTCGGGACAGGGGATGAAAAACTGTTTTTT CASSFGTGDEKLFF
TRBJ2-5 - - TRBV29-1 TGCAGCGTTGCTGCGGCACTCTCAGGGGAGACCCAGTACTTC CSVAAALSGETQYF
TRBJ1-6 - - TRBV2 TGTGCCAGCAGTGGGGGGTCTGGGAATTCACCCCTCCACTTT CASSGGSGNSPLHF
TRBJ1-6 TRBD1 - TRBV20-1 TGCAGTGCTAGAGATCAGGGGGGTAGGGGTTCACCCCTCCACTTT CSARDQGGRGSPLHF
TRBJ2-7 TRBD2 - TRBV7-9 TGTGCCAGCAGCTTAGTGACTAGCGGGGACAGCTCCTACGAGCAGTACTTC CASSLVTSGDSSYEQYF
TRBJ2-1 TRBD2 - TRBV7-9 TGTGCCAGCAGCCCCCGAATAGCGGGAAACTACAATGAGCAGTTCTTC CASSPRIAGNYNEQFF
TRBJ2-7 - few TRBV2 TGTGCCAGCAGTGAGGTGAGATTCGGTGACGAGCAGTACTTC CASSEVRFGDEQYF
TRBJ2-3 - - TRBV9 TGTGCCAGCAGCGTGAGTTGGGGAGAGGATACGCAGTATTTT CASSVSWGEDTQYF
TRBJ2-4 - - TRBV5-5 TGTGCCTTCACTTCTGGGACCCTCGTAAACATTCAGTACTTC CAFTSGTLVNIQYF
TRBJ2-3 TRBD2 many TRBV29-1 TGCAGCGTCCGGGGTACTAGCGGGAGGGGCACAGATACGCAGTATTTT CSVRGTSGRGTDTQYF
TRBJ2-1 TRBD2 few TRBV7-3 TGTGCCAGCAGCTTAAGGCGGGAGGGTTACAATGAGCAGTTCTTC CASSLRREGYNEQFF
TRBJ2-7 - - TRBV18 TGTGCCAGCTCACCACATCCTCAAACCTACGAGCAGTACTTC CASSPHPQTYEQYF
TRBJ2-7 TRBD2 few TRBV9 TGTGCCAGCAGCGTAGCTAGACTAGCGGGAGGGCAGGACGAGCAGTACTTC CASSVARLAGGQDEQYF
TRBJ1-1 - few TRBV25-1 TGTGCCAGCAGTGCTCACAACACTGAAGCTTTCTTT CASSAHNTEAFF
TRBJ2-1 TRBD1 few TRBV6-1 TGTGCCAGCATAGGACAGGGGATTTACAATGAGCAGTTCTTC CASIGQGIYNEQFF